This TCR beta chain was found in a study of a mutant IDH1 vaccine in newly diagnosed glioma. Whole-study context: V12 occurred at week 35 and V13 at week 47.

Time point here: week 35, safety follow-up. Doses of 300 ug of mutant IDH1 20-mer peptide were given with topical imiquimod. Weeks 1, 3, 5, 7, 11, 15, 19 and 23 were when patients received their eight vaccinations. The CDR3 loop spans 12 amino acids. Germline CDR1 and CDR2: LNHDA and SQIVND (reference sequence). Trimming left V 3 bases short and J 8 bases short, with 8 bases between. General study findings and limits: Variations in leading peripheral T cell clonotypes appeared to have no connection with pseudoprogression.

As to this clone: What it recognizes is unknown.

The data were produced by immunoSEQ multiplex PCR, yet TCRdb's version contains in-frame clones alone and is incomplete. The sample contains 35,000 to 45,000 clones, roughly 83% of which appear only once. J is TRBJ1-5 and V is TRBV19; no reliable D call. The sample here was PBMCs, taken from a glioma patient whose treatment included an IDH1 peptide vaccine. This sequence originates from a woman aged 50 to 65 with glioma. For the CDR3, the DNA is TGTGCCAGTAGTATTCCCAGAGAGCCCCAGCATTTT. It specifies CASSIPREPQHF.